A selection of T cell receptor beta chains follows, all from one sample in a study of blood T cell repertoires in COVID-19. TCRdb keeps only in-frame clones here, not all; method: immunoSEQ multiplex PCR. This table holds almost 250,000 clones, around nine tenths found once. Source material: PBMCs or T cells enriched from blood (not recorded which). These TCRs come from a woman between 45 and 65 years old who had recovered from COVID-19. Both conserved end residues are part of each CDR3. D genes are given only for firm matches. Size values are once, few and many counts, or a class for expanded clones, and some rows have none.

d_gene: NA; abundance: NA; j_gene: TRBJ1-3; v_gene: TRBV7-6; CDR3aa: CASRGTISGNTIYF; CDR3nt: TGTGCCAGCAGAGGGACAATCTCTGGAAACACCATATATTTT
d_gene: NA; abundance: NA; j_gene: TRBJ2-4; v_gene: TRBV2; CDR3aa: CASSDVGLAKNIQYF; CDR3nt: TGTGCCAGCAGTGATGTGGGCCTAGCCAAAAACATTCAGTACTTC
d_gene: TRBD1; abundance: NA; j_gene: TRBJ2-7; v_gene: TRBV28; CDR3aa: CASSLPTGQGVYEQYF; CDR3nt: TGTGCCAGCAGTTTACCTACGGGACAGGGGGTCTACGAGCAGTACTTC
d_gene: TRBD2; abundance: NA; j_gene: TRBJ2-1; v_gene: TRBV27; CDR3aa: CASSLTLTQPGTSVFEQFF; CDR3nt: TGTGCCAGCAGTTTAACACTAACCCAACCCGGGACTAGCGTCTTCGAGCAGTTCTTC
d_gene: NA; abundance: NA; j_gene: TRBJ2-3; v_gene: TRBV18; CDR3aa: CASSPVTSQSDTQYF; CDR3nt: TGTGCCAGCTCACCTGTCACTAGTCAATCCGATACGCAGTATTTT
d_gene: NA; abundance: few; j_gene: TRBJ1-4; v_gene: TRBV5-4; CDR3aa: CASSLAGGAQEKLFF; CDR3nt: TGTGCCAGCAGCTTGGCTGGGGGGGCGCAGGAAAAACTGTTTTTT
d_gene: NA; abundance: few; j_gene: TRBJ2-5; v_gene: TRBV5-6; CDR3aa: CASSLQHSGTHQYF; CDR3nt: TGTGCCAGCAGCCTCCAACATTCCGGGACTCACCAGTACTTC
d_gene: NA; abundance: NA; j_gene: TRBJ1-5; v_gene: TRBV18; CDR3aa: CASSPSGNQPQHF; CDR3nt: TGTGCCAGCTCACCAAGCGGGAATCAGCCCCAGCATTTT
d_gene: TRBD2; abundance: NA; j_gene: TRBJ2-7; v_gene: TRBV15; CDR3aa: CATSRGATGGASGRYEQYF; CDR3nt: TGTGCCACCAGCAGAGGCGCCACCGGCGGGGCTAGCGGGAGATACGAGCAGTACTTC
d_gene: TRBD1; abundance: NA; j_gene: TRBJ1-6; v_gene: TRBV27; CDR3aa: CASTQPGQGNSPLHF; CDR3nt: TGTGCCAGCACCCAACCCGGACAGGGCAATTCACCCCTCCACTTT
d_gene: TRBD1; abundance: NA; j_gene: TRBJ2-5; v_gene: TRBV15; CDR3aa: CATSRDPQGPSETQYF; CDR3nt: TGTGCCACCAGCAGAGATCCACAGGGGCCCTCGGAGACCCAGTACTTC
d_gene: TRBD2; abundance: NA; j_gene: TRBJ2-1; v_gene: TRBV27; CDR3aa: CASRGFSGRAVGEQFF; CDR3nt: TGTGCCAGCAGAGGATTCAGCGGGAGGGCCGTCGGTGAGCAGTTCTTC
d_gene: TRBD1; abundance: NA; j_gene: TRBJ2-7; v_gene: TRBV10-3; CDR3aa: CAISESTGGYEQYF; CDR3nt: TGTGCCATCAGTGAGTCTACAGGGGGGTACGAGCAGTACTTC
d_gene: NA; abundance: NA; j_gene: TRBJ1-2; v_gene: TRBV7-9; CDR3aa: CASSPNRADYGYTF; CDR3nt: TGTGCCAGCAGCCCGAACAGGGCTGACTATGGCTACACCTTC
d_gene: NA; abundance: NA; j_gene: TRBJ1-3; v_gene: TRBV2; CDR3aa: CASSREQITGNTIYF; CDR3nt: TGTGCCAGCAGTCGAGAACAGATTACTGGAAACACCATATATTTT
d_gene: TRBD1; abundance: few; j_gene: TRBJ1-5; v_gene: TRBV19; CDR3aa: CASSDRVGSNQPQHF; CDR3nt: TGTGCCAGTAGCGACAGGGTGGGAAGCAATCAGCCCCAGCATTTT
d_gene: NA; abundance: NA; j_gene: TRBJ2-1; v_gene: TRBV27; CDR3aa: CASSLPDNEQFF; CDR3nt: TGTGCCAGCAGTTTACCCGACAATGAGCAGTTCTTC
d_gene: TRBD2; abundance: NA; j_gene: TRBJ2-3; v_gene: TRBV5-1; CDR3aa: CASSLLAGGTDTQYF; CDR3nt: TGCGCCAGCAGCTTACTAGCGGGAGGTACAGATACGCAGTATTTT
d_gene: NA; abundance: NA; j_gene: TRBJ2-7; v_gene: TRBV21-1; CDR3aa: CASSIEDYEQYF; CDR3nt: TGTGCCAGCAGCATCGAGGACTACGAGCAGTACTTC
d_gene: NA; abundance: few; j_gene: TRBJ1-5; v_gene: TRBV30; CDR3aa: CAWRGLHNQPQHF; CDR3nt: TGTGCCTGGAGGGGACTACACAATCAGCCCCAGCATTTT
d_gene: TRBD1; abundance: NA; j_gene: TRBJ1-1; v_gene: TRBV28; CDR3aa: CASIQGGGAFF; CDR3nt: TGTGCCAGCATCCAGGGGGGAGGAGCTTTCTTT
d_gene: TRBD1; abundance: NA; j_gene: TRBJ1-2; v_gene: TRBV3-1/TRBV3-2; CDR3aa: CASSRDRGYNYGYTF; CDR3nt: TGTGCCAGCAGCCGAGACAGGGGCTATAACTATGGCTACACCTTC
d_gene: TRBD1; abundance: NA; j_gene: TRBJ2-1; v_gene: TRBV7-6; CDR3aa: CASSLSGAGGDEQFF; CDR3nt: TGTGCCAGCAGCTTAAGTGGGGCAGGGGGCGATGAGCAGTTCTTC
d_gene: TRBD1; abundance: NA; j_gene: TRBJ1-4; v_gene: TRBV7-9; CDR3aa: CASSRPEDRTANEKLFF; CDR3nt: TGTGCCAGCAGCCGACCCGAGGACAGGACGGCTAATGAAAAACTGTTTTTT
d_gene: TRBD1; abundance: NA; j_gene: TRBJ2-7; v_gene: TRBV19; CDR3aa: CASDGQGSNEQYF; CDR3nt: TGTGCCTCTGACGGACAGGGGTCAAACGAGCAGTACTTC
d_gene: TRBD1; abundance: NA; j_gene: TRBJ1-1; v_gene: TRBV5-1; CDR3aa: CASSGQGANTEAFF; CDR3nt: TGCGCCAGCAGCGGACAGGGGGCGAACACTGAAGCTTTCTTT
d_gene: TRBD1; abundance: NA; j_gene: TRBJ1-5; v_gene: TRBV19; CDR3aa: CASTRGPGQPQHF; CDR3nt: TGTGCCAGTACCAGGGGGCCTGGGCAGCCCCAGCATTTT
d_gene: TRBD2; abundance: NA; j_gene: TRBJ2-2; v_gene: TRBV5-1; CDR3aa: CASSWGLAGAFGELFF; CDR3nt: TGCGCCAGCAGCTGGGGACTAGCGGGAGCGTTCGGGGAGCTGTTTTTT
d_gene: NA; abundance: NA; j_gene: TRBJ2-2; v_gene: TRBV7-3; CDR3aa: CASSLTSFGTGELFF; CDR3nt: TGTGCCAGCAGCCTTACTTCCTTCGGCACCGGGGAGCTGTTTTTT
d_gene: NA; abundance: NA; j_gene: TRBJ1-2; v_gene: TRBV5-4; CDR3aa: CASSSDLRDGYTF; CDR3nt: TGTGCCAGCAGCTCGGATCTGAGGGATGGCTACACCTTC
d_gene: TRBD2; abundance: NA; j_gene: TRBJ2-7; v_gene: TRBV2; CDR3aa: CASSEETSGRLYEQYF; CDR3nt: TGTGCCAGCAGTGAAGAGACTAGCGGGAGGCTCTACGAGCAGTACTTC
d_gene: NA; abundance: NA; j_gene: TRBJ2-1; v_gene: TRBV4-2; CDR3aa: CASSGQTRTRSYNEQFF; CDR3nt: TGTGCCAGCAGCGGACAAACTCGAACCCGCTCCTACAATGAGCAGTTCTTC
d_gene: NA; abundance: NA; j_gene: TRBJ2-6; v_gene: TRBV6-5; CDR3aa: CASSLVTGANVLTF; CDR3nt: TGTGCCAGCAGTCTAGTCACTGGGGCCAACGTCCTGACTTTC
d_gene: NA; abundance: NA; j_gene: TRBJ2-3; v_gene: TRBV28; CDR3aa: CASTPLGGSRTDTQYF; CDR3nt: TGTGCCAGCACCCCTCTCGGTGGGAGTAGGACAGATACGCAGTATTTT
d_gene: TRBD1; abundance: NA; j_gene: TRBJ1-1; v_gene: TRBV7-9; CDR3aa: CASSQTGLNTEAFF; CDR3nt: TGTGCCAGCAGCCAGACAGGGTTGAACACTGAAGCTTTCTTT
d_gene: NA; abundance: NA; j_gene: TRBJ1-1; v_gene: TRBV11-3; CDR3aa: CASSPMGTLGPLNTEAFF; CDR3nt: TGTGCCAGCAGCCCGATGGGGACACTAGGACCCCTGAACACTGAAGCTTTCTTT
d_gene: NA; abundance: NA; j_gene: TRBJ2-1; v_gene: TRBV3-1/TRBV3-2; CDR3aa: CASSQVPGLVNEQFF; CDR3nt: TGTGCCAGCAGCCAAGTTCCGGGATTGGTCAATGAGCAGTTCTTC
d_gene: TRBD2; abundance: few; j_gene: TRBJ2-5; v_gene: TRBV7-3; CDR3aa: CASSPIAGVPETQYF; CDR3nt: TGTGCCAGCAGCCCTATAGCGGGAGTTCCAGAGACCCAGTACTTC